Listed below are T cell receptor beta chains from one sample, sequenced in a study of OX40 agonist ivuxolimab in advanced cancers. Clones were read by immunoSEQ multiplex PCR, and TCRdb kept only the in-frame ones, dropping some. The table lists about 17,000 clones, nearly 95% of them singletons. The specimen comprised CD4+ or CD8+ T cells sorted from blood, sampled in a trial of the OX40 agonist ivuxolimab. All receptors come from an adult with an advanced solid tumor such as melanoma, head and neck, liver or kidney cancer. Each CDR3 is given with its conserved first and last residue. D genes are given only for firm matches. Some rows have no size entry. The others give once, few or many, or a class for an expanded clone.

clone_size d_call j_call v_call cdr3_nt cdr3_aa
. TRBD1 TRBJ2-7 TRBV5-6 TGTGCCAGCAGCTTGGGACAGGGTGCCTACGAGCAGTACTTC CASSLGQGAYEQYF
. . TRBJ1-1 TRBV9 TGTGCCAGCAGCGTCCCCCCGGCGAATGAAGCTTTCTTT CASSVPPANEAFF
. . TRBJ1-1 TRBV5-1 TGCGCCAGCAGTGGGACGGTGAACACTGAAGCTTTCTTT CASSGTVNTEAFF
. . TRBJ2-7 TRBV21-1 TGTGCCAGCAGCGGCAGGACAGCTCCCTACGAGCAGTACTTC CASSGRTAPYEQYF
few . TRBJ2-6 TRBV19 TGTGCCAGTAGTATGTCGGGCTCTGGGGCCAACGTCCTGACTTTC CASSMSGSGANVLTF
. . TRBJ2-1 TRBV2 TGTGCCAGCAAAACTTCCAATGAGCAGTTCTTC CASKTSNEQFF
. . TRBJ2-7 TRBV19 TGTGCCAGTAGCGGACAAGCTCACTCCTACGAGCAGTACTTC CASSGQAHSYEQYF
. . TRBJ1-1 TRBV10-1 TGCGCCAGCAGTGATCCGAAGGGGATGAACACTGAAGCTTTCTTT CASSDPKGMNTEAFF
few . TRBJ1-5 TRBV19 TGTGCCAGTAGTATAGGAGGGGAAACCCAGCATTTT CASSIGGETQHF
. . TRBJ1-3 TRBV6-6 TGTGCCAGCAGGGGGGCAGGGGTTGAGGGAAACACCATATATTTT CASRGAGVEGNTIYF
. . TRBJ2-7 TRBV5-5 TGTGCCAGCACCTGGTCCTGGCCCACCGGGGAGCAGTACTTC CASTWSWPTGEQYF
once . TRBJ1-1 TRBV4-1 TGCGCCAGCAGCTCCGACTCACTCATGAACACTGAAGCTTTCTTT CASSSDSLMNTEAFF
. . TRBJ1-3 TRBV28 TGTGCCAGCAGTTTACTCGACACCATATATTTT CASSLLDTIYF
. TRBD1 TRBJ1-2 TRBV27 TGTGCCAGCAGTTTGGGACAGGGGGCGGATGGCTACACCTTC CASSLGQGADGYTF
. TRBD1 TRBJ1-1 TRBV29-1 TGCAGCGTTTCAGGGGGTACTGAAGCTTTCTTT CSVSGGTEAFF
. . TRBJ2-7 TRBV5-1 TGCGCCAGCAAGGGGGGGGCGGGAGACTACGAGCAGTACTTC CASKGGAGDYEQYF
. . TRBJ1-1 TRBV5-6 TGTGCCAGCAGCCCCCCAGGGTATACTGAAGCTTTCTTT CASSPPGYTEAFF
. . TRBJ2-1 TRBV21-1 TGTGCCAGCTGTGACCGGGACAAAAAAAATGAGCAGTTCTTC CASCDRDKKNEQFF
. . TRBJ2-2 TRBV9 TGTGCCAGCAGCCTGGCAGGGGCTGGTACCGGGGAGCTGTTTTTT CASSLAGAGTGELFF
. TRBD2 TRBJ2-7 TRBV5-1 TGCGCCAGCAGCTTGGCTAGCGGGAGAACATACGAGCAGTACTTC CASSLASGRTYEQYF
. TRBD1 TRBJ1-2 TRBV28 TGTGCCAGCAGTGCGGACAGGGAAGATGGCTACACCTTC CASSADREDGYTF
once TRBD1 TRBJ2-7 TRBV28 TGTGCCAGCAGTCGGAGGATACCGGGACAGGGTTTCACCTACGAGCAGTACTTC CASSRRIPGQGFTYEQYF
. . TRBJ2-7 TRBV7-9 TGTGCCAGCAGCTTAGACGGGGGATGGTACGAGCAGTACTTC CASSLDGGWYEQYF
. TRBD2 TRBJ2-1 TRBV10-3 TGTGCCATCAGTGACGGGGGGAACCCACACAATGAGCAGTTCTTC CAISDGGNPHNEQFF
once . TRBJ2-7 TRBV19 TGTGCCAGTAGCATACAAGAGTTCTACGAGCAGTACTTC CASSIQEFYEQYF
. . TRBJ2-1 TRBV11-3 TGTGCCAGCGCATCCTTCGAGGGGAGCTCCTACAATGAGCAGTTCTTC CASASFEGSSYNEQFF
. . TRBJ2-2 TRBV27 TGTGCCAGCAGTTCAGGTCTGAACACCGGGGAGCTGTTTTTT CASSSGLNTGELFF
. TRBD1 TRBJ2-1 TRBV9 TGTGCCAGCAGCTCGACAGGGGCGGGGAATGAGCAGTTCTTC CASSSTGAGNEQFF
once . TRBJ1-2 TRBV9 TGTGCCAGCAGCGTTGGCAGTGGGGATACTAACTATGGCTACACCTTC CASSVGSGDTNYGYTF
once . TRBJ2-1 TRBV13 TGTGCCAGCAGCTTAGGGGAAGGGAACTACAATGAGCAGTTCTTC CASSLGEGNYNEQFF
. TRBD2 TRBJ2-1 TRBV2 TGTGCCAGCAGACCTATCCCTAGCGGACACAATGAGCAGTTCTTC CASRPIPSGHNEQFF
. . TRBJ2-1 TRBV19 TGTGCCAGTAGTATATGGGGACAACGCAATGAGCAGTTCTTC CASSIWGQRNEQFF
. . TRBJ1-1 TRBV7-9 TGTGCCAGCAGCTTAGGACTGCAGGAAGCTTTCTTT CASSLGLQEAFF
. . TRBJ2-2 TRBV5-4 TGTGCCAGCAGCTTGGAATTACCGGGATTTGACGGGGAGCTGTTTTTT CASSLELPGFDGELFF
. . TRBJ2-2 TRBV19 TGTGCCAGTAGTATAGTTGTTGATTACAGACGGTACGGGGAGCTGTTTTTT CASSIVVDYRRYGELFF
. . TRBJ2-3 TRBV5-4 TGTGCCAGCAGCCCAGGGGATACGCAGTATTTT CASSPGDTQYF
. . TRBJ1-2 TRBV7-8 TGTGCCAGCAGCTTATTTCCCTCGGGACATCTTAACTATGGCTACACCTTC CASSLFPSGHLNYGYTF
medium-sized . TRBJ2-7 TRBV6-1 TGTGCCAGCAGTGATTTCTGGGTGGGGGGCTACGAGCAGTACTTC CASSDFWVGGYEQYF
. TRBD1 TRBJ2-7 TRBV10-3 TGTGCCATCACGGGACAGGGAAACGAGCAGTACTTC CAITGQGNEQYF
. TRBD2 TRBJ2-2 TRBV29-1 TGCAGCGTTCTATTTTTGGGGGTAGCGGGAGGGCAGAGCACCGGGGAGCTGTTTTTT CSVLFLGVAGGQSTGELFF
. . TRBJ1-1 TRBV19 TGTGCCAGTAGCCTAAGGGGGTACACTGAAGCTTTCTTT CASSLRGYTEAFF
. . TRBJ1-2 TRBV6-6 TGTGCCAGCAGTTACTTAGGGGGTTCCTATGGCTACACCTTC CASSYLGGSYGYTF
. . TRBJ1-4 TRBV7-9 TGTGCCAGCAGCTTCGACAGGGAAAAACTGTTTTTT CASSFDREKLFF
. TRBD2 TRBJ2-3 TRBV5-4 TGTGCCAGTTATTACGCGGGGGGGCAGGCAGATACGCAGTATTTT CASYYAGGQADTQYF
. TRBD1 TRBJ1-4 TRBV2 TGTGCCAGCAGCGAGGGGACAGGGTATGAAAAACTGTTTTTT CASSEGTGYEKLFF
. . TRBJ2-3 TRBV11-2 TGTGCCAGCAGCTTAGAGGACTACCAAAGCACAGATACGCAGTATTTT CASSLEDYQSTDTQYF
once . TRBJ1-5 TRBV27 TGTGCCAGCAGTTTGGCAGGCAATCAGCCCCAGCATTTT CASSLAGNQPQHF
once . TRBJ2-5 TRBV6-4 TGTGCCAGCAGTGACGGGGGAGAGACCCAGTACTTC CASSDGGETQYF